Listed here are 16 T cell receptor beta chains from one sample, sequenced in a study of early T cells in non-severe SARS-CoV-2 infection. One entry per CDR3 protein, called by TCRdb with MiXCR from the 5' RACE reads. The sample lists 83,000 or so distinct CDR3 sequences, about 10% seen once, with around 8% in the top ten. The sequencing used whole blood, collected at baseline. The receptors derive from an adult who was a healthcare worker with PCR-confirmed SARS-CoV-2 infection or an uninfected control (not recorded which).

A few counts support this clonotype. This rearrangement joins TRBV28 to TRBJ2-7; no clear D. CDR3 length: 14 residues. V shed 6 bases and J shed 0 bases, with 12 bases lying between them. Germline CDR1 is MDHEN and CDR2 is SYDVKM. The CDR3 nucleotides are TGTGCCAGCAGCGGTGGCAGTCTCTCCTACGAGCAGTACTTC. Translated, it gives CASSGGSLSYEQYF.

This clonotype was seen only a few times. This chain joins TRBV18 and TRBJ2-3; 10 nucleotides agree with TRBD2. Germline V CDR1 and CDR2: KGHSH, LQKENI. The CDR3 is made up of 16 amino acids. J was trimmed by 2 bases and V by 3 bases; bases with no gene match: 5. The CDR3 DNA reads TGTGCCAGCTCACCGCCTAGCGGGGGCCTCACAGATACGCAGTATTTT. Residues: CASSPPSGGLTDTQYF.

The chain joins TRBV18 to TRBJ2-7; possibly TRBD2 for D (5 bases). Trimming removed 5 bases at V and 3 bases at J, with 17 bases between. CDR1 and CDR2 from the germline V gene are KGHSH and LQKENI. The CDR3 runs 15 residues. The CDR3 bases are TGTGCCAGCTCAGATATCGGGGAGATTGGCTACGAGCAGTACTTC. The encoded protein is CASSDIGEIGYEQYF.

The gene calls are TRBV7-2 and TRBJ2-7; D not resolved. Trimming removed 8 bases from V and 3 bases from J, with 14 bases in between. The CDR3 is made up of 13 amino acids. Looked up from germline, CDR1 is SGHTA and CDR2 is FQGNSA. The chain's CDR3 is CASAEGRIYEQYF. CDR3 coding DNA: TGTGCCAGCGCGGAAGGACGTATCTACGAGCAGTACTTC.

This rearrangement joins TRBV2 to TRBJ2-3, with 11 positions matching TRBD2. CDR1 is SNHLY, CDR2 FYNNEI, per germline. This CDR3 is 16 amino acids long. V dropped 5 bases and J dropped 1; count of bases not matched to a gene: 5. DNA of the CDR3: TGTGCCAGCAGTTCAAGACTAGCGGGACGCACAGATACGCAGTATTTT. As protein: CASSSRLAGRTDTQYF.

CDR3 sequence (DNA): TGCGCCAGCAGCTTAGGCAGAGGCACAGATACGCAGTATTTT. It yields the protein CASSLGRGTDTQYF. This chain links TRBV5-1 with TRBJ2-3; unclear D gene. This CDR3 is built from 14 residues. V was shortened by 2 bases and J by 1 base, with 8 bases between the two germline ends. Germline CDR1 and CDR2: SGHRS and YFSETQ.

There are a few counts of this clonotype. This rearrangement joins TRBV11-2 to TRBJ2-7, with D perhaps matching TRBD2 (6 bases). The CDR3 totals 15 residues. The germline CDR1 and CDR2 sequences are SGHAT and FQNNGV. V was trimmed by 1 base and J by 4 bases, leaving 14 bases between them. The CDR3 sequence: CASSLGGEWIYEQYF. The CDR3 DNA sequence: TGTGCCAGCAGCTTAGGCGGGGAATGGATATACGAGCAGTACTTC.

The gene calls are TRBV3-1 and TRBJ2-2; D is ambiguous. V shed 4 bases and J shed 9 bases, with 6 bases lying between them. Germline CDR1 and CDR2: LGHDT and YNNKEL (reference sequence). CDR3 size: 11 residues. The CDR3 loop is CASSRQWELFF. The CDR3 DNA is TGTGCCAGCAGCCGACAATGGGAGCTGTTTTTT.

The rearrangement joins TRBV6-1 to TRBJ2-7, with unresolved D. The CDR3 loop spans 11 amino acids. V was cut by 2 bases and J by 6 bases, with 5 bases left in between. Germline assignment: CDR1 MNHNS and CDR2 SASEGT. CDR3 DNA: TGTGCCAGCAGTGAACGGAGCGAGCAGTACTTC. It codes for CASSERSEQYF.

This clonotype came up many times. V is TRBV3-1 and J is TRBJ2-4; D not resolved. Germline V lookup: CDR1 LGHDT, CDR2 YNNKEL (reference sequence). The length of the CDR3 is 15 residues. V was cut by 1 base and J by 3 bases, with 10 bases left in between. The CDR3 bases are TGTGCCAGCAGCCAAGGGGCCGGGCGCAAAAACATTCAGTACTTC. This codes for CASSQGAGRKNIQYF.

V usage is TRBV28 and J usage is TRBJ2-5; 10 bases line up with TRBD2. The V gene's germline CDR1 is MDHEN and CDR2 SYDVKM. V lost 6 bases, J lost 5 bases, and 6 bases stayed unmatched. The CDR3 length is 14 residues. This CDR3 is CASRRLAGVETQYF. CDR3 DNA sequence: TGTGCCAGCAGGAGGCTAGCGGGAGTCGAGACCCAGTACTTC. Variable domain in full (rest from reference TRBV28 and TRBJ2-5): DVKVTQSSRYLVKRTGEKVFLECVQDMDHENMFWYRQDPGLGLRLIYFSYDVKMKEKGDIPEGYSVSREKKERFSLILESASTNQTSMYLCASRRLAGVETQYFGPGTRLLVL.

This clonotype was recorded many times. V usage is TRBV7-9 and J usage is TRBJ1-1, with TRBD1 matching over 8 bases. CDR3 size: 12 residues. Germline CDR1 and CDR2: SEHNR and FQNEAQ (reference sequence). Trimming removed 5 bases from V and 11 bases from J; junction bases left unmatched: 7. The chain's CDR3 is CASSIDRGSAFF. Here the CDR3 DNA reads TGTGCCAGCAGCATCGACAGGGGTAGCGCTTTCTTT.

The chain has TRBV7-9 and TRBJ2-3; the match to TRBD2 covers 7 bases. This CDR3 region has 15 residues. Per germline, CDR1 SEHNR and CDR2 FQNEAQ (reference sequence). V shed 5 bases and J 4 bases; nucleotides not matched to a gene: 9. In nucleotides, the CDR3 is TGTGCCAGCAGCCCTAGCGGTCTGGCCCCAGATACGCAGTATTTT. It codes for CASSPSGLAPDTQYF.

This clonotype was seen many times. The chain is built from TRBV3-1 and TRBJ2-1; weak D call: TRBD2 (5 bases). The ends were cut back, 1 base at V and 9 bases at J, with 16 bases in the middle. Per germline, CDR1 LGHDT and CDR2 YNNKEL (reference sequence). The CDR3 runs 15 residues. Here the CDR3 reads CASSQGVGPGIEQFF. The CDR3 nucleotides are TGTGCCAGCAGCCAAGGGGTGGGCCCGGGGATTGAGCAGTTCTTC.

This clonotype was recorded at least ten times. This chain uses TRBV5-5 with TRBJ2-2; 7 positions match TRBD2. This CDR3 is 16 amino acids long. V dropped 6 bases and J dropped 5; count of bases not matched to a gene: 13. Per the germline V gene, CDR1 is SGHKS and CDR2 is YYEKEE (reference sequence). The CDR3 coding sequence is TGTGCCAGCACCCTACCCGGGGGGAGAGGGACCGGGGAGCTGTTTTTT. As protein: CASTLPGGRGTGELFF.

This clonotype was recorded a few times. J is TRBJ2-1 and V is TRBV4-1; 11 bases match TRBD2. This CDR3 contains 18 residues. Looked up from germline, CDR1 is MGHRA and CDR2 is YSYEKL. V lost 1 base to trimming and J lost 4 bases; unmatched junction nucleotides: 9. Written as DNA, the CDR3 is TGCGCCAGCAGCCAAGGCTTAGCGGGAGGGGCTAGTTACAATGAGCAGTTCTTC. It codes for CASSQGLAGGASYNEQFF.